The 24 T cell receptor beta chains given below trace back to one sample, sequenced in a study of T-cell memory formation after mild COVID-19. TCRdb passed the 5' RACE reads through MiXCR, listing each CDR3 protein once. The sample has roughly 200,000 distinct CDR3 sequences, approximately 20% seen once. Source material: PBMCs or a T cell subset sorted from them (not recorded which). The receptors come from an adult woman who had mild COVID-19 (a few samples of this study predate the infection). Cell type and time point are not known.

A few counts support this clonotype. The chain has TRBV4-3 and TRBJ2-7, with D perhaps matching TRBD2 (6 bases). CDR1 is LGHNA and CDR2 is YSLEER in the germline V gene. The CDR3 spans 16 residues. V dropped 0 bases and J dropped 2 bases, with 14 bases sitting between them. The CDR3 DNA follows: TGCGCCAGCAGCCAAGATTTCGCCGGGGGAACCTACGAGCAGTACTTC. It translates to CASSQDFAGGTYEQYF.

This clonotype was found a few times. The chain uses TRBV7-6 and TRBJ2-1; tentatively, D is TRBD2 (5 bases). Looked up from germline, CDR1 is SGHVS and CDR2 is FNYEAQ. This CDR3 is 12 amino acids long. The ends were cut back, 2 bases at V and 11 bases at J, with 10 bases in the middle. CDR3 protein: CASSLMAGKQFF. CDR3 bases: TGTGCCAGCAGCTTAATGGCGGGCAAGCAGTTCTTC.

The chain joins TRBV7-8 to TRBJ2-1; 7 bases align to TRBD2. Looked up from germline, CDR1 is SGHVS and CDR2 is FQNEAQ. The CDR3 length is 14 residues. Trimming cost V 4 bases and J 6 bases; bases outside gene matches: 6. The CDR3 loop reads CASSYGLEGNEQFF. Written as DNA, the CDR3 is TGTGCCAGCAGCTACGGACTAGAGGGCAATGAGCAGTTCTTC. Together with reference TRBV7-8 and TRBJ2-1, the CDR3 gives the full variable domain: GAGVSQSPRYKVAKRGQDVALRCDPISGHVSLFWYQQALGQGPEFLTYFQNEAQLDKSGLPSDRFFAERPEGSVSTLKIQRTQQEDSAVYLCASSYGLEGNEQFFGPGTRLTVL.

J is TRBJ1-6 and V is TRBV7-2, with D maybe TRBD1 (5 bases). There are 14 residues in the CDR3. Per germline, CDR1 SGHTA and CDR2 FQGNSA. Between the trimmed V and J ends, which lost 5 bases and 7 bases, there was a span of 12 bases. The CDR3 region is CASSPSGANSPLHF. As DNA, the CDR3 is TGTGCCAGCAGCCCTAGTGGGGCGAATTCACCCCTCCACTTT.

The gene calls are TRBV11-2 and TRBJ2-3; a possible D gene is TRBD2 (6 bases). The CDR3 totals 15 residues. V lost 1 base to trimming and J lost 4 bases, with 12 bases between them. The germline V gene has CDR1 SGHAT and CDR2 FQNNGV. CDR3 amino acids: CASSLGEVRADTQYF. In DNA form, the CDR3 reads TGTGCCAGCAGCTTAGGGGAGGTTAGGGCAGATACGCAGTATTTT.

This chain uses TRBV19 with TRBJ2-3; D gene ambiguous. The CDR3 is 13 amino acids. Trimming stripped 10 bases from V and 3 bases from J, with 14 bases between. Germline CDR1 and CDR2: LNHDA and SQIVND (reference sequence). This chain's CDR3 is CATRTFTTDTQYF. CDR3 nucleotides: TGTGCCACCCGGACCTTTACGACAGATACGCAGTATTTT.

The chain combines TRBV4-1 with TRBJ1-5; 8 bases agree with TRBD1. Trimming removed 4 bases from V and 6 bases from J; junction bases left unmatched: 11. The CDR3 has 16 amino acids. Germline CDR1 reads MGHRA; CDR2 reads YSYEKL. For the CDR3, the DNA is TGCGCCAGCAGCCTAGGACAGGGACCGTTAGGTCAGCCCCAGCATTTT. It codes for CASSLGQGPLGQPQHF.

The chain carries TRBV6-5 and TRBJ2-7; 9 bases are a match to TRBD2. The CDR3 contains 14 residues. Trimming at V came to 5 bases and at J to 2 bases, leaving 4 bases not matched to a gene. Germline values: CDR1 MNHEY, CDR2 SVGAGI. Here the CDR3 reads CASSIAGETYEQYF. As DNA, the CDR3 is TGTGCCAGCAGTATAGCGGGAGAGACCTACGAGCAGTACTTC.

The rearrangement links TRBV7-2 to TRBJ2-2; 8 positions match TRBD2. There are 15 residues in the CDR3. Trimming removed 5 bases from V and 5 bases from J; junction bases left unmatched: 7. Germline V gene data show CDR1 as SGHTA and CDR2 as FQGNSA. CDR3 loop: CASSRSGGRTGELFF. The CDR3 DNA reads TGTGCCAGCAGCCGATCGGGCGGGAGGACCGGGGAGCTGTTTTTT.

V is TRBV3-1 and J is TRBJ2-3; 7 positions agree with TRBD2. CDR3 length: 14 residues. V shed 5 bases and J 5 bases; nucleotides not matched to a gene: 7. Germline loops: CDR1 LGHDT, CDR2 YNNKEL (reference sequence). The CDR3 region is CASSGLVAGDTQYF. The CDR3 coding sequence is TGTGCCAGCAGCGGTCTGGTAGCGGGAGATACGCAGTATTTT.

This clonotype turned up a few times. The chain uses TRBV7-2 and TRBJ2-2; weak D call: TRBD2 (5 bases). V shed 1 base and J shed 4 bases, with 10 bases lying between them. There are 15 residues in the CDR3. Germline values: CDR1 SGHTA, CDR2 FQGNSA. In DNA form, the CDR3 reads TGTGCCAGCAGCTTAGGAGGGCTCGGCACCGGGGAGCTGTTTTTT. Translation: CASSLGGLGTGELFF.

This clonotype has only a few counts. The chain employs TRBV5-1 and TRBJ1-6, with 8 bases lining up with TRBD1. The CDR3 loop spans 16 amino acids. Germline lookup yields CDR1 SGHRS and CDR2 YFSETQ. V was pared by 4 bases and J by 12 bases, with 15 bases of the junction left unmatched. The CDR3 DNA sequence: TGCGCCAGCAGCGAAGACGGGACAGGTCGTAAGGGACCCCTCCACTTT. Translated, it gives CASSEDGTGRKGPLHF.

V gene TRBV7-9 combines with J gene TRBJ2-3; 7 bases align to TRBD1. Trimming cost V 4 bases and J 3 bases; bases outside gene matches: 16. There are 18 residues in the CDR3. Germline V gene data show CDR1 as SEHNR and CDR2 as FQNEAQ (reference sequence). The CDR3 DNA reads TGTGCCAGCAGCTCACTAAGGCTGACAGGGCCTCGTACAGATACGCAGTATTTT. It is translated as CASSSLRLTGPRTDTQYF.

This chain links TRBV25-1 with TRBJ1-2; D ambiguous. Germline V gives CDR1 MGHDK, CDR2 SYGVNS. This CDR3 comprises 15 residues. V was clipped by 1 base and J by 4 bases, with 13 bases between them. CDR3 loop: CASSEFRTGGYGYTF. CDR3 nucleotide sequence: TGTGCCAGCAGTGAATTTCGGACGGGAGGCTATGGCTACACCTTC.

Written as DNA, the CDR3 is TGTGCCAGCAGCCCCGGGACAGGGAAGGGTGAGCAGTTCTTC. Protein product: CASSPGTGKGEQFF. The chain employs TRBV7-2 and TRBJ2-1; 9 bases line up with TRBD1. The length of the CDR3 is 14 residues. V lost 5 bases and J lost 9; bases outside the gene matches: 8. Germline lookup yields CDR1 SGHTA and CDR2 FQGNSA.

This clonotype has more than one count but fewer than ten. The gene calls are TRBV7-2 and TRBJ2-1, with D perhaps matching TRBD1 (5 bases). The CDR3 length is 16 residues. Trimming left V 5 bases short and J 0 bases short, with 14 bases between. Germline V gives CDR1 SGHTA, CDR2 FQGNSA. The CDR3 here is CASSPRVGSSYNEQFF. DNA of the CDR3: TGTGCCAGCAGCCCCAGGGTAGGCAGCTCCTACAATGAGCAGTTCTTC.

The table lists this clonotype with a few counts. This chain connects TRBV4-3 to TRBJ1-2; perhaps TRBD1 as D (6 bases). The CDR3 is made up of 14 amino acids. The germline gives CDR1 LGHNA, CDR2 YSLEER. The V gene lost 0 bases and the J gene lost 4 bases, with 9 bases spanning the gap. CDR3 DNA: TGCGCCAGCAGCCAAGAGAGGGGGACCTATGGCTACACCTTC. It is translated as CASSQERGTYGYTF.

This clonotype has a count of ten or more. The chain is built from TRBV7-9 and TRBJ1-1; D is unresolved. Trimming took off 5 bases at V and 4 bases at J, with 23 bases between the two ends. The length of the CDR3 is 17 residues. Germline CDR1 and CDR2: SEHNR and FQNEAQ (reference sequence). The CDR3 protein is CASSPHTSDFGLTEAFF. CDR3 sequence (DNA): TGTGCCAGCAGCCCCCATACCTCAGACTTCGGGCTCACTGAAGCTTTCTTT.

This CDR3 is CSARAREHQPQHF. In nucleotides, the CDR3 is TGCAGTGCTAGAGCCAGGGAACATCAGCCCCAGCATTTT. The chain carries TRBV20-1 and TRBJ1-5; weak D call: TRBD1 (5 bases). CDR1 and CDR2 from the germline V gene are DFQATT and SNEGSKA (reference sequence). V was cut by 1 base and J by 5 bases, with 9 bases left in between. The CDR3 is 13 amino acids.

The chain is built from TRBV7-9 and TRBJ1-4; 7 nucleotides match TRBD1. The CDR3 contains 16 residues. Germline V gene lookup returns CDR1 SEHNR and CDR2 FQNEAQ (reference sequence). The V and J ends lost 5 bases and 0 bases, in that order; junction bases with no gene match: 6. The CDR3 nucleotides read TGTGCCAGCAGCCGCGGGACAGTTGCAACTAATGAAAAACTGTTTTTT. Translation gives CASSRGTVATNEKLFF.

The CDR3 nucleotides are TGTGCCAGCAGCTTAGCCGGACTAGCGGTCACAGATACGCAGTATTTT. Residues: CASSLAGLAVTDTQYF. V and J are TRBV7-2 and TRBJ2-3; 10 positions match TRBD2. Germline V gives CDR1 SGHTA, CDR2 FQGNSA. V shed 0 bases and J 2 bases; nucleotides not matched to a gene: 2. The CDR3 runs 16 residues.

This clonotype occurred a few times. This chain links TRBV14 with TRBJ2-7; 8 nucleotides agree with TRBD1. The germline CDR1 and CDR2 sequences are SGHDN and FVKESK. V lost 0 bases to trimming and J lost 2 bases; unmatched junction nucleotides: 9. The CDR3 is made up of 17 amino acids. CDR3 DNA sequence: TGTGCCAGCAGCCAAGATCGGGGGACAGGCATTCCCTACGAGCAGTACTTC. It translates to CASSQDRGTGIPYEQYF.

V gene TRBV7-9 combines with J gene TRBJ1-1, with TRBD1 matching 10 bases. Germline V gene data show CDR1 as SEHNR and CDR2 as FQNEAQ (reference sequence). V dropped 2 bases and J dropped 1; count of bases not matched to a gene: 10. The CDR3 is 18 residues long. DNA for the CDR3: TGTGCCAGCAGCTTAATGGGACAGGGGAGTACGGCGAACACTGAAGCTTTCTTT. This gives the protein CASSLMGQGSTANTEAFF.

At least ten counts were recorded for this clonotype. The chain has TRBV29-1 and TRBJ2-3; 8 bases match TRBD1. The CDR3 loop spans 14 amino acids. Germline lookup yields CDR1 SQVTM and CDR2 ANQGSEA. V was pared by 6 bases and J by 2 bases, with 7 bases of the junction left unmatched. The CDR3 nucleotides are TGCAGCGTCGCGGGACAGGCACACACAGATACGCAGTATTTT. Residues: CSVAGQAHTDTQYF.